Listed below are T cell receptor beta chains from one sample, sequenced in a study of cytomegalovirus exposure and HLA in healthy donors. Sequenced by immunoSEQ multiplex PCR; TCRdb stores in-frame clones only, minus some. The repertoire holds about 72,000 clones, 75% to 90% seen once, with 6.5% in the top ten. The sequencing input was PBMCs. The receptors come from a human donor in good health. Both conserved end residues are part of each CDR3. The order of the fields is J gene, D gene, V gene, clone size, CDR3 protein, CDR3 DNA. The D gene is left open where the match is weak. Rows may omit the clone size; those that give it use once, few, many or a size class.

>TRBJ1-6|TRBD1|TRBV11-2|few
CASSPGQGSDSPLHF
TGTGCCAGCAGTCCCGGACAGGGATCCGATTCACCCCTCCACTTT
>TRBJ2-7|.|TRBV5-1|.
CASSRRPSSYEQYF
TGCGCCAGCAGCAGGAGACCCAGCTCCTACGAGCAGTACTTC
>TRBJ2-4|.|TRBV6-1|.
CASSENPQVAGAKNIQYF
TGTGCCAGCAGTGAAAACCCTCAAGTGGCGGGTGCCAAAAACATTCAGTACTTC
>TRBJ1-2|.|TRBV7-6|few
CASSLRGGAFGYTF
TGTGCCAGCAGCTTAAGGGGTGGGGCCTTTGGCTACACCTTC
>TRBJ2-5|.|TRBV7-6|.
CASSGDRQETQYF
TGTGCCAGCAGCGGAGACAGGCAAGAGACCCAGTACTTC
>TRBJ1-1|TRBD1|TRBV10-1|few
CASGPDRATEAFF
TGCGCCAGCGGACCTGACAGGGCTACTGAAGCTTTCTTT
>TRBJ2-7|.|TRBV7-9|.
CASGGLFASYEQYF
TGTGCCAGCGGCGGCCTCTTCGCATCCTACGAGCAGTACTTC
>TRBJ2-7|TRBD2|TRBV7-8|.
CASSLVASGGAVGYEQYF
TGTGCCAGCAGCTTAGTCGCTAGCGGGGGGGCCGTTGGCTACGAGCAGTACTTC
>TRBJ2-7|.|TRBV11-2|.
CASSVLVTYEQYF
TGTGCCAGCAGCGTACTTGTGACCTACGAGCAGTACTTC
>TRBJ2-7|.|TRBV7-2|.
CASSSLTGSGEQYF
TGTGCCAGCAGCTCCCTGACGGGCTCGGGAGAGCAGTACTTC
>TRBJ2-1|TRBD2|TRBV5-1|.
CASSLYERGPGHEQFF
TGCGCCAGCAGCTTGTACGAGCGGGGGCCGGGTCATGAGCAGTTCTTC
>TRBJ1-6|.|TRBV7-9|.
CASISDTGSSYNSPLHF
TGTGCCAGCATCTCCGACACGGGGAGCTCCTATAATTCACCCCTCCACTTT
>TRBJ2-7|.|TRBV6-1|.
CASSARQSSYEQYF
TGCGCCAGCAGCGCAAGACAGTCCTCCTACGAGCAGTACTTC
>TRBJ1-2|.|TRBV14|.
CASGSRSLPYGYPF
TGTGCCAGCGGGTCCCGGAGCCTGCCATATGGCTACCCCTTC
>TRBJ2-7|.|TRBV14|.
CASSQDAGKQYF
TGTGCCAGCAGCCAAGATGCGGGCAAGCAGTACTTC
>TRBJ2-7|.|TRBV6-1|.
CASRVRAPPYEQYF
TGTGCCAGCAGGGTAAGAGCCCCACCCTACGAGCAGTACTTC
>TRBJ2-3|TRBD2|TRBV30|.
CAWRPLAGGPIHTQYF
TGTGCCTGGAGGCCACTAGCGGGGGGGCCGATCCATACGCAGTATTTT
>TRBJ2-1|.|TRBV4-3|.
CASSQEVGVRRRSYNEQFF
TGCGCCAGCAGCCAAGAGGTCGGAGTTCGGAGAAGATCCTACAATGAGCAGTTCTTC
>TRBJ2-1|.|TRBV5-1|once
CASSLRGGDSNEQFF
TGCGCCAGCAGCTTGAGGGGGGGGGATTCGAATGAGCAGTTCTTC
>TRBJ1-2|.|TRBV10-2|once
CASSEQGGLDGYTF
TGCGCCAGCAGTGAGCAGGGAGGGCTAGATGGCTACACCTTC
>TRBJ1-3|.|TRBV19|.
CASSSGLSLSGNTIYF
TGTGCCAGTAGTTCAGGGCTCTCTCTCTCTGGAAACACCATATATTTT
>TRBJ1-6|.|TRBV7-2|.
CASSVTDYNSPLHF
TGTGCCAGCAGCGTGACAGATTATAATTCACCCCTCCACTTT
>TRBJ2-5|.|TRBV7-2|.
CASSSWGETQYF
TGTGCCAGCAGCTCCTGGGGCGAGACCCAGTACTTC
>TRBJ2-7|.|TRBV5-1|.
CASSLEQGPHEQYF
TGCGCCAGCAGCTTGGAACAGGGCCCCCACGAGCAGTACTTC
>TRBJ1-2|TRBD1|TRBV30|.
CAWGETGGYGYTF
TGTGCCTGGGGTGAAACAGGGGGCTATGGCTACACCTTC
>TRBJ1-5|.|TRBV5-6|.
CASSLALGGNQPQHF
TGTGCCAGCAGCTTGGCCTTGGGAGGCAATCAGCCCCAGCATTTT
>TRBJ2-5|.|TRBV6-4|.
CASSGSGGVGAQETQYF
TGTGCCAGCAGTGGCTCTGGGGGGGTGGGGGCCCAAGAGACCCAGTACTTC
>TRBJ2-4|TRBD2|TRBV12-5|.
CASGPPSGGAQNIQYF
TGTGCTAGTGGTCCACCGAGCGGGGGGGCCCAGAACATTCAGTACTTC
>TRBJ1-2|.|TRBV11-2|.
CASSLGQLGGYTF
TGTGCCAGCAGCTTAGGACAGCTTGGTGGCTACACCTTC
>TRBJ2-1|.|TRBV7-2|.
CASSFGSSYNEQFF
TGTGCCAGCAGCTTTGGGAGCTCCTACAATGAGCAGTTCTTC
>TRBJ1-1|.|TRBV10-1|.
CASSERMVRRAFF
TGCGCCAGCAGTGAGAGAATGGTGAGGAGAGCTTTCTTT
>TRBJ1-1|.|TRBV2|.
CASIGGIGTEAFF
TGTGCCAGCATTGGAGGGATTGGCACTGAAGCTTTCTTT
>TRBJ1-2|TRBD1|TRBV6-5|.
CASIDRAAGYPF
TGTGCCAGCATCGACAGGGCGGCTGGCTACCCCTTC
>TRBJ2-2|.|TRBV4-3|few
CASSQAGGAGELFF
TGCGCCAGCAGCCAGGCTGGGGGCGCCGGGGAGCTGTTTTTT
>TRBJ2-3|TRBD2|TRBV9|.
CASSVASVRGTSGHTQYF
TGTGCCAGCAGCGTAGCGTCCGTGCGGGGGACTAGCGGGCATACGCAGTATTTT
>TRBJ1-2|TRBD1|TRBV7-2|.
CASSLGTGEGGYTF
TGTGCCAGCAGCTTAGGGACAGGGGAGGGAGGCTACACCTTC
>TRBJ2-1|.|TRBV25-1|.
CASTGVGGYEQFF
TGTGCCAGTACTGGTGTTGGGGGCTATGAGCAGTTCTTC